This T cell receptor beta chain was found in a study of T cell responses to AZD1222 COVID-19 vaccine (dated by TCRdb to the early 2020s). Regarding the research as a whole: AZD1222 recipients with second doses at about 4 weeks or about 12 weeks were pooled, because spike-specific TCR depth and breadth did not differ between schedules. TCR sequencing covered more than 230 trial participants: 200 to 220 given two doses of AZD1222 and around 26 given two doses of MenACWY control vaccine. Enrollment into the trials was organized by age into subgroups of 18-55, 56-69 and 70-plus years, and those subgroups contained 148, 28 and 57 TCR-sequenced participants, respectively. Here is what the overall study found, with its caveats: The whole spike protein was spanned by vaccine-associated CD4 TCRs, and dominant responses were seen in regions 160-218 and 743-854. Because no samples from the day 14 peak response were available, repertoires could be characterized only after the peak T cell response. The 56-69-year group was small, and its depth increase did not reach significance, likely because of low power. Participants were mostly white British, with more females than males. The authors suggested clonal diversity may have been underestimated. A significant rise in spike-specific TCR breadth and depth was observed after two AZD1222 doses relative to day 0 and relative to MenACWY recipients. Only a handful of AZD1222 recipients were SARS-CoV-2 seropositive at baseline, limiting conclusions about previously exposed vaccinees. Nearly half of unique spike-specific TCRs reportedly recognized epitopes outside regions mutated in the B.1.351 and B.1.1.7 variants.

The CDR3 regions of human TCRbeta chains were subjected to immunosequencing. Per the original workflow: TCRs in the repertoires were compared against a reference library of SARS-CoV-2-specific TCRs that had been generated with the MIRA antigen-specificity platform. Breadth was defined as the fraction of unique TCRs that were SARS-CoV-2-associated, and depth was defined as the fraction of total T cells that were SARS-CoV-2-associated. Using the MIRA data, every spike-specific TCR was mapped to the spike region that the TCR reacted to and assigned to either a CD4 or a CD8 class. Log10-transformed breadth and depth values were compared by one-way ANOVA with Sidak's multiple comparisons tests. The immuneACCESS repertoire file appears here via TCRdb, limited to in-frame rearrangements. These files lack a portion of the clones; in checked studies, under half of the deficit traces to unresolved V genes, and the cause of the others is not known. Clonal size and the V and J genes are those of that table, whereas D and trimming came from the DNA. This sample has 150,000 to 200,000 clones in its table, and 85% to 95% of those were observed once. The top ten clonotypes cover approximately 1.5% of the sample.

Concerning this clone itself: The antigen it recognizes is unknown. Qualities for individual bases were not recorded, and no much larger clone is one base off.

Taken with the paper, the label for time point translates to: baseline before first vaccination. Samples from vaccinated people were obtained from the UK trials COV001 and COV002, which included a single-blind randomized controlled phase 2/3 trial of AZD1222 (ChAdOx1 nCoV-19) in healthy adults. Trial participant PBMC samples were collected at day 0 and day 28 after the second dose for TCRbeta chain sequencing. The material sequenced was peripheral blood, taken on day 0 of AZD1222 vaccination. This TCR came from an adult in good health.

In nucleotide form, the sequence is TGTGCCAGCAGCAAAGCTGGGAGGAATGGACAGGGGGCCGGTAGCAATCAGCCCCAGCATTTT. Its product reads: CASSKAGRNGQGAGSNQPQHF. The chain is encoded by TRBV21-1 joined to TRBJ1-5; the D call TRBD1 from the table was never checked on the DNA. TRBV21-1 is listed as a pseudogene. CDR3 length: 21 amino acids, cysteine to phenylalanine. Only CDR3 DNA remains: 63 bases, in frame from the first base.